This TCR beta chain was profiled in a study of early T cells in non-severe SARS-CoV-2 infection. Whole-study results and caveats: The study's VDJdb matching favored anti-spike CD8 responses and missed private and CD4 specificities.

V lost 1 base to trimming and J lost 5 bases, with 14 bases between them. Germline V CDR1 and CDR2: SGHVS, FNYEAQ. The CDR3 sequence is 15 residues long. Tagging with unique molecular identifiers was applied to individual cDNA molecules. Each CDR3 protein is one row after TCRdb ran MiXCR on the 5' RACE reads. The sample records tens of thousands of distinct CDR3 sequences, roughly 6.8% being singletons. As regards this clonotype: Its antigen is unknown.

The source of this sequence is an adult who was a healthcare worker with PCR-confirmed SARS-CoV-2 infection or an uninfected control (not recorded which). The chain uses TRBV7-6 and TRBJ2-5, with a weak D call TRBD2 (7 bases). The sample taken for sequencing was whole blood. CDR3 in DNA: TGTGCCAGCAGCTTAGTGATGGGGGGGCTGGAGACCCAGTACTTC. It codes for CASSLVMGGLETQYF.